Described below is a single TCR beta chain sequence and its context. Its target antigen remains unknown. Base qualities are not provided; no much larger clone lies one nucleotide away. The roughly 100 tumor samples underwent high-throughput TCR profiling using ImmunoSEQ. The study's processing was this. Richness (unique productive sequences), clonality, evenness and relatedness were included as repertoire diversity metrics, and similarity between samples was assessed with the Bhattacharyya coefficient. A sensitivity analysis that removed TCRs with fewer than two reads produced consistent conclusions. TCRdb limited this immuneACCESS table to in-frame rearrangements with V and J called. A share of clones is missing; checked studies link under half to unresolved V genes, and the rest is unexplained. The V and J calls and clone size come from that table; D and trimming were worked out from the DNA. In all, the sample holds about 4,300 clones, and around 77% of those were seen once. More than 15% of the sample belongs to the ten largest clones.

These data are taken from a study of high-grade serous ovarian cancer treatment subgroups (dated by TCRdb to 2020 to 2022). As for the study more broadly: Sequencing yielded a mean of approximately 13,000 reads and around 7,500 unique TCR beta rearrangements per sample. TCR beta repertoires were profiled in patients with high-grade serous ovarian cancer who were grouped, under a laparoscopic triage algorithm, by complete gross resection or by neoadjuvant chemotherapy response. One primary tumor sample and two metastatic tumor samples were contributed by each patient, so that 90 samples were obtained in total. The cohort comprised 30 patients: about ten with no residual disease after primary surgery (R0), about ten excellent NACT responders, and about ten poor NACT responders. Study-wide findings and limitations: TCR repertoire analyses were focused on CDR3, and CDR1 and CDR2 were not analyzed. TCR clonal relatedness was found to be positively correlated with neoantigen level and, by trend, with copy number variation and mutation load derived from whole-genome sequencing. Bulk tumor TCR sequencing lacked spatial information, limiting insight into HGSC tumor complexity and diversity. Repertoire similarity ranging from about 0.11 to 0.85 was observed between tumors from the same patient, whereas almost no similarity was observed between different patients.

The tumor samples were collected prior to definitive surgery or chemotherapy. Genomic DNA was extracted by the MD Anderson Biospecimen Extraction Resource, and TCR sequencing was done by the MD Anderson Cancer Genomics Laboratory. The CDR3 starts with the cysteine, ends with the phenylalanine, and has 15 residues. Only CDR3 DNA is held: 45 bases, read in frame from base 1. V gives up 2 bases and J gives up 1 base, and the segment between their germline ends measures 9 bases. The germline V gene specifies KGHSH as CDR1 and LQKENI as CDR2. Sequencing used tumor tissue. The rearrangement joined TRBV18 to TRBJ1-3; TRBD1 is a possible D gene, resting on 5 matching bases. The clonotype comes from a human donor with high-grade serous ovarian cancer. The CDR3 corresponds to CASSPDSTSGNTIYF. The nucleotides read TGTGCCAGCTCACCAGACAGTACTTCTGGAAACACCATATATTTT.